The 13 T cell receptor beta chains listed next were all sequenced from one sample in a study of blood T cell repertoires in COVID-19. Profiling relied on immunoSEQ multiplex PCR, and the TCRdb table lists in-frame clones only, not all of them. In the table there are 24,000 or so clones, just over 85% of which are singletons. Material for sequencing was peripheral blood. The receptors originated from a woman of 80 years or more with active or convalescent COVID-19.

The V and J genes are TRBV11-2 and TRBJ2-1, with D perhaps TRBD1 (7 bases). The germline gives CDR1 SGHAT, CDR2 FQNNGV. V lost 6 bases, J lost 3 bases, and 15 bases lay in between. CDR3 length: 15 amino acids. The CDR3 is CASSKGQGGYNEQFF. CDR3 nucleotides: TGTGCCAGCAGTAAGGGGCAGGGGGGCTACAATGAGCAGTTCTTC.

CDR3 DNA: TGTGCCAGTAGTATGACAGGGGGGACCGGGGAGCTGTTTTTT. It codes for CASSMTGGTGELFF. This chain connects TRBV19 to TRBJ2-2, with 9 bases aligning to TRBD1. This CDR3 is 14 amino acids long. V shed 3 bases and J 5 bases; nucleotides not matched to a gene: 1. The V gene's germline CDR1 is LNHDA and CDR2 SQIVND (reference sequence).

The J gene is TRBJ1-1, the V gene TRBV6-1; 9 positions agree with TRBD1. The CDR3 sequence is 16 residues long. The ends lost 0 bases at V and 1 base at J; junction bases unmatched: 3. CDR1 and CDR2 (germline): MNHNS, SASEGT. The CDR3 coding sequence is TGTGCCAGCAGTGAAGCACAGGGGGCCTCGAACACTGAAGCTTTCTTT. It yields the protein CASSEAQGASNTEAFF.

A single count supports this clone. V gene TRBV21-1 combines with J gene TRBJ1-2. TRBV21-1 is termed a pseudogene. The CDR3 has 14 amino acids. CDR3 sequence: CASSKERTKYGYTF. Here the CDR3 DNA reads TGTGCCAGCAGCAAAGAAAGGACTAAGTATGGCTACACCTTC.

The chain is built from TRBV19 and TRBJ2-5; TRBD1 is a possible D gene (6 bases). The V gene's germline CDR1 is LNHDA and CDR2 SQIVND (reference sequence). V gave up 7 bases and J gave up 4 bases, with 19 bases separating them. CDR3 length: 15 amino acids. The CDR3 sequence is CASTLEYRDSETQYF. The CDR3 bases are TGTGCCAGTACCCTGGAGTACAGGGATTCAGAGACCCAGTACTTC.

The gene calls are TRBV18 and TRBJ2-1; 15 bases are a match to TRBD2. The germline V gene encodes CDR1 KGHSH and CDR2 LQKENI. With V trimmed by 2 bases and J by 2 bases, 4 bases remained unmatched. This CDR3 has 18 residues. The CDR3 DNA sequence: TGTGCCAGCTCACCAGGACTAGCGGGGGGGCCGACCTACAATGAGCAGTTCTTC. Its translation is CASSPGLAGGPTYNEQFF.

The chain joins TRBV11-2 to TRBJ2-1; 9 bases agree with TRBD2. Germline CDR1 reads SGHAT; CDR2 reads FQNNGV. Losses at the gene ends were 0 bases for V and 5 bases for J; bases not matched to a gene: 5. This CDR3 spans 16 amino acids. CDR3 in DNA: TGTGCCAGCAGCTTAGAGGGGACTAGCCTGAACAATGAGCAGTTCTTC. Protein: CASSLEGTSLNNEQFF.

The chain is built from TRBV5-6 and TRBJ2-7, with 8 nucleotides matching TRBD1. CDR3 size: 13 residues. CDR1 and CDR2 (germline): SGHDT, YYEEEE. The ends lost 4 bases at V and 6 bases at J; junction bases unmatched: 6. The CDR3 region is CASSPQGAGEQYF. CDR3 nucleotide sequence: TGTGCCAGCAGCCCTCAGGGGGCGGGCGAGCAGTACTTC.

As to this clone: Distinct nucleotide sequences in the sample also encode this CDR3. The CDR3 coding sequence is TGTGCCAGCAGCGTTAGAGAGAACACTGAAGCTTTCTTT. Amino acid sequence: CASSVRENTEAFF. The J gene is TRBJ1-1, the V gene TRBV9, with no clear D. Deletions cut 2 bases from V and 1 base from J, with 6 bases between. Per the germline V gene, CDR1 is SGDLS and CDR2 is YYNGEE. This CDR3 contains 13 residues.

J is TRBJ1-1 and V is TRBV28, with D maybe TRBD1 (6 bases). V lost 7 bases, J lost 0 bases, and 12 bases lay in between. Germline loops: CDR1 MDHEN, CDR2 SYDVKM. The CDR3 consists of 14 residues. The CDR3 spells CASTWGGVNTEAFF. For the CDR3, the DNA is TGTGCCAGCACGTGGGGGGGCGTGAACACTGAAGCTTTCTTT. Full variable domain (missing parts from reference TRBV28 and TRBJ1-1): DVKVTQSSRYLVKRTGEKVFLECVQDMDHENMFWYRQDPGLGLRLIYFSYDVKMKEKGDIPEGYSVSREKKERFSLILESASTNQTSMYLCASTWGGVNTEAFFGQGTRLTVV.

The genes are TRBV7-2 and TRBJ2-3; 8 bases agree with TRBD1. Trimming at V came to 1 base and at J to 6 bases, leaving 6 bases not matched to a gene. Germline V gives CDR1 SGHTA, CDR2 FQGNSA. The CDR3 length is 15 residues. This CDR3 reads CASSLVGQGIDTQYF. The CDR3 coding sequence is TGTGCCAGCAGCTTAGTAGGACAGGGTATCGATACGCAGTATTTT.

V gene TRBV30 combines with J gene TRBJ1-4; 9 bases are shared with TRBD1. This CDR3 spans 15 amino acids. Germline V gene sequence: CDR1 GTSNPN, CDR2 SVGIG (reference sequence). Germline trimming cut 0 bases from V and 10 bases from J; bases unmatched to any gene: 9. Here the CDR3 reads CAWSVIQGARVKLFF. Written as DNA, the CDR3 is TGTGCCTGGAGTGTAATACAGGGGGCGCGAGTAAAACTGTTTTTT.

The J gene is TRBJ2-2, the V gene TRBV6-5; the match to TRBD2 covers 11 bases. V gave up 8 bases and J gave up 6 bases; unmatched junction bases: 5. Per the germline V gene, CDR1 is MNHEY and CDR2 is SVGAGI. The length of the CDR3 is 14 residues. For the CDR3, the DNA is TGTGCCAGCCCCCTAGCGGGAGGTTCCGGGGAGCTGTTTTTT. Translation gives CASPLAGGSGELFF.